This T cell receptor (beta chain) emerged from a study of T cells in Graves' hyperthyroidism and ophthalmopathy (dated by TCRdb to the late 2010s). General notes on the study: Peripheral blood samples were taken at the time of initial diagnosis, prior to any treatment. To identify distinguishing TCR V-J signatures, a discovery cohort of around 100 patients was used, comprising 40 to 45 with Graves' ophthalmopathy and under 60 with stable Graves' hyperthyroidism. An independent validation cohort of around 20 hyperthyroidism patients and 15 or so patients who later progressed to ophthalmopathy tested prospective prediction of ophthalmopathy. The approximately 90 discovery patients were randomly split 7:3 into training and test sets. The study also compared thyroid tissue and blood T-cell repertoires from a handful of Graves' hyperthyroidism patients. After sampling, hyperthyroidism patients received methimazole starting at 30 mg daily, and ophthalmopathy patients received high-dose intravenous methylprednisolone. According to the paper, TCR Vbeta CDR3 sequencing was carried out on 135 peripheral blood samples, which came from more than 40 ophthalmopathy, 70 to 80 hyperthyroidism and about 17 progressor patients. General conclusions and limits of the study: Sample size was not statistically predetermined, and blinding of investigators to group allocation was not performed. In validation, progression to ophthalmopathy was predicted by the model with approximately 67% sensitivity and 72.22% specificity, a median of 6.5 months before onset. Most expanded thyroid clonotypes (frequency above 0.001) were also found in blood, which suggests that blood repertoires may mirror thyroid immune responses. In cross-validation, a model built on a 13 V-J signature told ophthalmopathy apart from stable hyperthyroidism with 87.88% sensitivity and 81% to 82% specificity, and in testing the same model reached 80%/75%.

Comments on this clonotype: The target of this receptor is not known. No base quality values were provided; no much bigger clone lies one nucleotide off.

At the junction V is shortened by 5 bases and J by 4 bases; bases outside the gene matches: 8. Its CDR3 holds 15 amino acids, cysteine through phenylalanine. Here the CDR3 DNA is all that survives: 45 bases in frame from base 1. As encoded in the germline V gene (reference sequence), CDR1 is SEHNR while CDR2 is FQNEAQ. The hyperthyroidism patients were between 18 and 65 years old and newly diagnosed, with a disease duration of less than 2 months. The study excluded patients with uncontrolled infections, other autoimmune diseases, pregnancy or lactation. Clinical symptoms, serum thyroxine and TRAb, thyroid ultrasound, and orbital computed tomography formed the basis for the diagnoses. Blood from progressor patients was drawn when they were first diagnosed with hyperthyroidism, before any ophthalmopathy symptoms appeared. Ficoll-Paque density gradient centrifugation was used to isolate PBMCs from about 10 ml of fresh peripheral blood. Progressor patients were first diagnosed with Graves' hyperthyroidism and then developed ophthalmopathy during follow-up. Trizol reagent was used to extract total RNA, and RNA quality was then checked on an Agilent 2100 Bioanalyzer.

The TCR beta CDR3 regions were amplified from the RNA transcripts. A first-round RT-PCR of the TCR CDR3 used the HTBI primer set with the Qiagen OneStep RT-PCR kit. A second multiplex PCR round built the libraries, followed by size selection and purification. Sequencing of the libraries was done on an Illumina HiSeq2000 using paired-end 100 bp reads. On the study's bioinformatics: SOAPnuke was used to process the raw data, removing reads that contained adapters or uncalled bases, had a mean Phred below 15, or lacked an exact match to the constant primer or identifier. COPE v1.2.5 was used to merge high-quality paired reads, and clonotypes were defined as unique nucleotide sequences. Clonotypes were aligned to IMGT TRBV, TRBD and TRBJ reference segments using MiTCR v1.1. Only V-J combinations with frequency above 0.0001, covering 99.2% of repertoires, were analysed. A TCS score was defined as the ratio of F50 (clonal expansion) to E x V (chaos), with BLOSUM62-based TCRdist applied between CDR3 peptides within each V-J. Welch's t-statistics and random forest reduced approximately 520 V-J features to around 14, which were used in a naive Bayes classifier (R e1071). Through fastp at Q25 and MiXCR, TCRdb rebuilt clones from the public reads, retaining in-frame beta chains. Every CDR3 protein is listed once, alongside the most common genes and DNA of its rows. Clone size and V and J calls follow TCRdb, not the original study. A total of nearly 600,000 distinct CDR3 sequences appear in this sample, about 15% of them only once. Less than 6% of the sample is taken by the ten largest.

Sequencing used blood. The sequence links TRBV7-9 to TRBJ2-7, with TRBD1 matching 10 junction bases. The receptor's source is a woman under 40 with Graves' hyperthyroidism that later progressed to Graves' ophthalmopathy. The DNA reads as follows: TGTGCCAGCAGCCCAAGAGGGACAGGGGAATACGAGCAGTACTTC. Its protein product is CASSPRGTGEYEQYF.